This T cell receptor (beta chain) came from a study of T cells in Graves' hyperthyroidism and ophthalmopathy. Broader study findings: Ophthalmopathy was separated from stable hyperthyroidism by a 13 V-J model.

Researchers took RNA transcripts and amplified the TCR beta CDR3 regions from them. RT-PCR in the first round (using the HTBI primer set) targeted the TCR CDR3. TCRdb ran MiXCR on the multiplex PCR reads and lists one entry per CDR3 protein. The table has fewer than 650,000 distinct CDR3 sequences, roughly 14% seen once; the top ten hold 4.3%. V trimming: 6 bases; J trimming: 7 bases; junction bases outside the gene matches: 23. The germline V gene has CDR1 SQVTM and CDR2 ANQGSEA. CDR3 size: 17 residues. This clonotype has at least ten counts. Its antigen is currently unknown. V gene TRBV29-1 combines with J gene TRBJ2-7; 8 bases fit TRBD2. Sequencing used blood. The sequence came from a woman aged 40 to 50 with Graves' ophthalmopathy. CDR3 bases: TGCAGCGTCGTGGGACACGTCCTTTCGCGGGAGGCGGGGGAGCAGTACTTC. This codes for CSVVGHVLSREAGEQYF.